This T cell receptor beta chain was captured by sequencing in a study of response to subunit inactivated influenza vaccine. This clonotype was found a few times. No antigen is known for it. CDR1 and CDR2 (germline): MNHNS, SASEGT. V gave up 6 bases and J gave up 6 bases, with 12 bases separating them. CDR3 length equals 13 residues. TCRdb processed the RT-PCR reads anew with MiXCR; each CDR3 protein has one entry. In the table there are hundreds of thousands of distinct CDR3 sequences, approximately 15% of which are singletons. Study observations and caveats: It was the authors' suggestion that each seasonal influenza vaccination recruits few new T cells.

Specimen: PBMCs from blood, collected around 14 days before vaccination. The chain recombines TRBV6-1 with TRBJ1-5; D gene unclear. The source of this sequence is a middle-aged man who received an inactivated influenza vaccine. The CDR3 bases are TGTGCCAGCAGCGGATTAGGTGGTCAGCCCCAGCATTTT. This gives the protein CASSGLGGQPQHF.